This T cell receptor (beta chain) was profiled in a study of T cells in tumors after PD-1 blockade. Looking at the study overall: No patient had prior checkpoint blockade, systemic immunosuppression, or radiotherapy within 4 weeks.

The CDR3 loop spans 17 amino acids. V shed 8 bases, J shed 1 base, and the junction held 17 bases outside the gene matches. CDR1 and CDR2 from the germline V gene are SGDLS and YYNGEE. Generated by immunoSEQ multiplex PCR, the TCRdb table keeps only in-frame clones and is missing some. This sample yields 45,000 or so clones, of which more than 65% are seen a single time; about 9.3% belongs to the top ten. This sequence joins TRBV9 and TRBJ1-1; 7 bases agree with TRBD1. The starting material was PBMCs, obtained before anti-PD-1 therapy. The sequence came from a human donor with advanced basal cell or squamous cell carcinoma (not recorded which). CDR3 amino acids: CASSPPRGRVGNTEAFF. In nucleotides, the CDR3 is TGTGCCAGTTCCCCCCCGAGGGGGCGAGTGGGGAACACTGAAGCTTTCTTT.